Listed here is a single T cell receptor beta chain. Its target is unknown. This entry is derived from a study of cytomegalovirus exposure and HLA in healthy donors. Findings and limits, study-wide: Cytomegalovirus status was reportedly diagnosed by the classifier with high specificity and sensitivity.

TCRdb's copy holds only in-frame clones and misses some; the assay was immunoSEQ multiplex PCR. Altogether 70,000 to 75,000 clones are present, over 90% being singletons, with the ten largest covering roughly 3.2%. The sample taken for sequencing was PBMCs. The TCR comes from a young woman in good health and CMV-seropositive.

As DNA, the CDR3 is TGCGCCAGCAGCCCGCGCCTTATTAGCGGGAGGTGGGTAAGCGAGCAGTTCTTC. Its protein product is CASSPRLISGRWVSEQFF. The chain carries TRBV5-1 and TRBJ2-1, with TRBD2 identical over 10 bases. Trimming took 4 bases from V and 10 from J; bases not matched to a gene: 20. The CDR3 extends over 18 amino acids. Germline loops: CDR1 SGHRS, CDR2 YFSETQ.